Following are 13 T cell receptor beta chains from one sample sequenced in a study of glioma-infiltrating T cells. TCR alpha and beta CDR3 regions were amplified from RNA using iRepertoire nested multiplex PCR. In TCRdb, the multiplex PCR reads were re-called with MiXCR into one record per CDR3 protein. The sample shows around 170,000 distinct CDR3 sequences, under 55% of them seen only once. The sequencing input was glioma tissue, nonneoplastic brain tissue, or PBMCs (not recorded which). The source of these receptors is a human donor with low-grade glioma or glioblastoma, undergoing nonglioma brain surgery, or in good health (not recorded which).

In its sample, this clonotype was seen many times. This chain joins TRBV20-1 and TRBJ2-1; TRBD2 aligns across 8 bases. Germline V CDR1 and CDR2: DFQATT, SNEGSKA (reference sequence). The CDR3 extends over 14 amino acids. The V gene end was trimmed by 7 bases and the J gene end by 2 bases; junction bases not matched to a gene: 7. The CDR3 bases are TGCAGTGTCCCCGGGAGGGACACCTACAATGAGCAGTTCTTC. It yields the protein CSVPGRDTYNEQFF.

For this clonotype: A read error may be the cause here, since a much bigger clone is one base away. The chain carries TRBV28 and TRBJ2-1; D unresolved. The J call may be mistaken, given a closer DNA end match to TRBJ2-5. The germline V gene has CDR1 MDHEN and CDR2 SYDVKM. The CDR3 covers 14 residues. The CDR3 is CASIPFTSVETQYF. The CDR3 DNA sequence: TGTGCCAGCATTCCCTTTACCAGCGTAGAGACCCAGTACTTC.

V and J are TRBV7-9 and TRBJ2-3; D unresolved. The CDR3 totals 16 residues. The germline CDR1 and CDR2 sequences are SEHNR and FQNEAQ (reference sequence). V was clipped by 3 bases and J by 0 bases, with 13 bases between them. In nucleotides, the CDR3 is TGTGCCAGCAGCTTCAAGATGGGTTATAGCACAGATACGCAGTATTTT. Its protein product is CASSFKMGYSTDTQYF.

This clonotype appeared a single time. Just one base apart from a much larger clone, this may be a read error. The chain carries TRBV10-3 and TRBJ1-1, with D hard to call. Trimming removed 3 bases from V and 5 bases from J, with 10 bases in between. The length of the CDR3 is 13 residues. In germline, CDR1 is ENHRY, CDR2 SYGVKD. CDR3 protein: CAISDSIRTEAFF. The DNA of the CDR3 is TGTGCCATCAGTGACAGTATAAGGACTGAAGCTTTCTTT.

The chain joins TRBV4-1 to TRBJ2-7; 9 bases agree with TRBD1. This CDR3 has 16 residues. J gave up 5 bases and V 4 bases, and 12 bases lay outside the gene matches. CDR1 MGHRA and CDR2 YSYEKL come from the germline V gene. The CDR3 sequence: CASSRPGQGLLNEQYF. CDR3 DNA: TGCGCCAGCAGCCGCCCGGGACAGGGACTCCTCAACGAGCAGTACTTC.

V is TRBV7-2 and J is TRBJ2-1, with D possibly called TRBD1 or TRBD2 (6 bases each). This CDR3 contains 14 residues. Per germline, CDR1 SGHTA and CDR2 FQGNSA. V was cut by 5 bases and J by 9 bases, with 17 bases left in between. CDR3 sequence: CASSPGDTAGEQFF. The CDR3, as DNA: TGTGCCAGCAGCCCGGGGGACACTGCGGGTGAGCAGTTCTTC.

This clonotype occurred many times. V usage is TRBV20-1 and J usage is TRBJ2-7, with TRBD2 identical over 13 bases. The V gene's germline CDR1 is DFQATT and CDR2 SNEGSKA (reference sequence). J lost 3 bases, V lost 8 bases, and 13 bases had no gene match. The CDR3 runs 16 residues. CDR3 protein: CSPLTSGRARVYEQYF. CDR3 coding DNA: TGCAGTCCTTTAACTAGCGGGAGGGCCCGAGTCTACGAGCAGTACTTC.

This rearrangement joins TRBV28 to TRBJ2-3; the match to TRBD2 covers 11 bases. The J segment lost 3 bases and the V segment lost 8 bases, leaving 19 bases of the junction unmatched. The CDR3 totals 19 residues. CDR1 MDHEN and CDR2 SYDVKM come from the germline V gene. The CDR3 nucleotides read TGTGCCAGCGGTCTCCCCTTCGACGTAGCGGGAGGGCCAACAGATACGCAGTATTTT. Protein sequence: CASGLPFDVAGGPTDTQYF.

This rearrangement joins TRBV5-1 to TRBJ2-1; D not certain. The CDR3 length is 12 residues. In germline, CDR1 is SGHRS, CDR2 YFSETQ. V was pared by 4 bases and J by 7 bases, with 9 bases between. The CDR3 reads CASSPVKNEQFF. For the CDR3, the DNA is TGCGCCAGCAGCCCCGTTAAAAATGAGCAGTTCTTC.

The V call is TRBV20-1, the J call TRBJ2-7; tentatively, D is TRBD2 (6 bases). The CDR3 contains 10 residues. Per the germline V gene, CDR1 is DFQATT and CDR2 is SNEGSKA (reference sequence). V was clipped by 3 bases and J by 6 bases, with 6 bases between them. The CDR3 loop is CSASGSEQYF. CDR3 nucleotide sequence: TGCAGTGCTAGCGGGAGCGAGCAGTACTTC.

This clonotype appeared many times. The genes are TRBV2 and TRBJ2-3, with TRBD2 matching over 7 bases. From germline, CDR1 is SNHLY and CDR2 FYNNEI. This CDR3 region has 15 residues. Trimming removed 3 bases from V and 3 bases from J; junction bases left unmatched: 6. CDR3: CASSEERAGTDTQYF. The DNA of the CDR3 is TGTGCCAGCAGTGAGGAAAGAGCGGGAACAGATACGCAGTATTTT.

The chain recombines TRBV4-1 with TRBJ2-1; D unclear. Germline-derived CDR1 and CDR2 are MGHRA and YSYEKL. V lost 8 bases to trimming and J lost 4 bases, with 15 bases between them. CDR3 length: 14 amino acids. CDR3: CASELTSLYNEQFF. The DNA for the CDR3 is TGCGCCAGCGAACTTACTTCTCTATACAATGAGCAGTTCTTC.

The V gene is TRBV5-1, the J gene TRBJ2-3; 8 nucleotides align to TRBD1. CDR3 size: 15 residues. Looked up from germline, CDR1 is SGHRS and CDR2 is YFSETQ. V lost 0 bases to trimming and J lost 3 bases; unmatched junction nucleotides: 3. CDR3: CASSLGQGATDTQYF. DNA for the CDR3: TGCGCCAGCAGCTTGGGGCAGGGGGCAACAGATACGCAGTATTTT.